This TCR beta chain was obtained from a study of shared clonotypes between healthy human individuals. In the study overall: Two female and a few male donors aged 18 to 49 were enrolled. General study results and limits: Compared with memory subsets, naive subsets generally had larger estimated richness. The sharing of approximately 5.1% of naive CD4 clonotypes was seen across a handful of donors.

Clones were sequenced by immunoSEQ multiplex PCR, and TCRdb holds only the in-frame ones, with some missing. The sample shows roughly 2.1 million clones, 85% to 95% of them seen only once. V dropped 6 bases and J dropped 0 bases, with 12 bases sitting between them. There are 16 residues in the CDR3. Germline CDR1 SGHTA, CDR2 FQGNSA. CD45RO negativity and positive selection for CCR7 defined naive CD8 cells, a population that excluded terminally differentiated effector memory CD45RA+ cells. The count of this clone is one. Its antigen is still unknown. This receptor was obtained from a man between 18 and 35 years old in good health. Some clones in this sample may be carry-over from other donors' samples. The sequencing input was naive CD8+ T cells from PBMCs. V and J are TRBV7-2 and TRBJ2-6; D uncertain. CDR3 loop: CASRTGLYSGANVLTF. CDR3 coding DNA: TGTGCCAGCAGAACGGGCCTGTACTCTGGGGCCAACGTCCTGACTTTC.